Listed here are 2 T cell receptor beta chains from one sample, sequenced in a study of cytomegalovirus exposure and HLA in healthy donors. Researchers ran the PCR with 60 Vbeta and 13 Jbeta primers. Sequencing used immunoSEQ multiplex PCR; TCRdb keeps in-frame clones, though not all of them. The table includes 180,000 or so clones, over 70% detected once. The sequencing input was PBMCs. These receptors were obtained from a man younger than 35 in good health and CMV-seronegative.

This chain connects TRBV30 to TRBJ1-5; D is unclear. This CDR3 has 13 amino acids. Deletions cut 3 bases from V and 9 bases from J, with 15 bases between. Per the germline V gene, CDR1 is GTSNPN and CDR2 is SVGIG (reference sequence). In nucleotides, the CDR3 is TGTGCCTGGAGAACCCCCAGCGCGGGGCCCCAGCATTTT. It translates to CAWRTPSAGPQHF.

The rearrangement joins TRBV11-2 to TRBJ1-2; D uncertain. Germline CDR1 and CDR2: SGHAT and FQNNGV. CDR3 length: 19 residues. Trimming left V 3 bases short and J 1 base short, with 24 bases between. In DNA, the CDR3 is TGTGCCAGCAGCTTTCAGAAAAACACAGCTACAAAATTTAACTATGGCTACACCTTC. Its translation: CASSFQKNTATKFNYGYTF. Full variable domain (rest looked up from reference TRBV11-2 and TRBJ1-2): EAGVAQSPRYKIIEKRQSVAFWCNPISGHATLYWYQQILGQGPKLLIQFQNNGVVDDSQLPKDRFSAERLKGVDSTLKIQPAKLEDSAVYLCASSFQKNTATKFNYGYTFGSGTRLTVV.